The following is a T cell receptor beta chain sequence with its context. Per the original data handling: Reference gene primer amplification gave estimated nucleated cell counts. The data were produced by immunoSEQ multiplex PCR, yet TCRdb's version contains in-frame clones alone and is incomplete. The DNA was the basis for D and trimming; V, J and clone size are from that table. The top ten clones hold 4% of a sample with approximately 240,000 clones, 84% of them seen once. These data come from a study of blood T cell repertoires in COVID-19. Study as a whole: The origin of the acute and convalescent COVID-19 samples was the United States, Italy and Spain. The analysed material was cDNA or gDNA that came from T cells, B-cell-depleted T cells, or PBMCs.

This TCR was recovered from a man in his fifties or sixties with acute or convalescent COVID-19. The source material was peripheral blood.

The CDR3 loop reads CASSLGQPEAEAFF. The CDR3 DNA follows: TGCGCCAGCAGCTTGGGACAGCCCGAGGCCGAAGCTTTCTTT. This chain uses TRBV5-1 with TRBJ1-1; D is perhaps TRBD1 (5 bases). Germline lookup yields CDR1 SGHRS and CDR2 YFSETQ. This CDR3 spans 14 amino acids. Trimming pared 0 bases from V and 8 bases from J, leaving 14 bases between.